This T cell receptor (beta chain) originates from a study of patients and donors after allogeneic stem cell transplantation (dated by TCRdb to 2020 to 2022). Libraries were made using RT-PCR. Sequencing was performed on a NextSeq 550. TCRdb itself trimmed the public reads at Q25 with fastp, ran MiXCR and retained productive beta chains. Each entry merges the rows of one CDR3 protein and shows their most common DNA and genes. Within this sample are fewer than 95,000 distinct CDR3 sequences, with around 5% of them counted one time only. The ten most abundant clones make up 2.6% of the sample. This clonotype has ten or more counts. This receptor's antigen is unknown. No much larger clone is present one base from it, and per-base qualities are unavailable. Counted from cysteine to phenylalanine, this CDR3 has 14 amino acids. The only DNA kept is the CDR3, 42 bases in frame from the first base.

The sequence is built from TRBV21-1 and TRBJ2-7; TRBD1, the table's D call, was not compared with the DNA. TRBV21-1 is flagged as a pseudogene. The sequencing input was blood, either unsorted or a sorted T cell fraction (not recorded which). The sequence derives from a human donor who was either an allogeneic HSCT recipient or a stem cell or donor lymphocyte infusion donor (not recorded which). It is not recorded whose cells these are; they may come from a transplant donor. Here is the DNA: TGTGCCAGCAGCAAGGGGGGAGAGGACTACGAGCAGTACTTC. It codes for CASSKGGEDYEQYF.